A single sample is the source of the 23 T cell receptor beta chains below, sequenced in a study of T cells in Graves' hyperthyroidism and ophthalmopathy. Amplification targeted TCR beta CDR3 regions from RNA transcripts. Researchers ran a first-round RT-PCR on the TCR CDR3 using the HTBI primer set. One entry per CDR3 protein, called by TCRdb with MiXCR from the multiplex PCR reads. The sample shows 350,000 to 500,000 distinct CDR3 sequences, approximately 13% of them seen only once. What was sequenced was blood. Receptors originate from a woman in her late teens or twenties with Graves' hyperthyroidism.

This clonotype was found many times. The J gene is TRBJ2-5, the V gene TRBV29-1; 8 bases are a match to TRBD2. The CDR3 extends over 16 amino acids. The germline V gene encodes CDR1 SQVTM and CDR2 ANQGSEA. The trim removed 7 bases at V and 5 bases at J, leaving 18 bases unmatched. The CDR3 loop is CSAEDLAGARGETQYF. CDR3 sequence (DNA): TGCAGCGCCGAGGATCTAGCGGGCGCTCGTGGGGAGACCCAGTACTTC.

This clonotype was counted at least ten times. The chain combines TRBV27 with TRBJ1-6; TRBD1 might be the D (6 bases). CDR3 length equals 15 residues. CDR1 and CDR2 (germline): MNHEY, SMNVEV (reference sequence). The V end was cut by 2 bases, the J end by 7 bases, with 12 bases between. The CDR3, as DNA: TGTGCCAGCAGTTTAAAAGGGGGTTACAATTCACCCCTCCACTTT. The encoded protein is CASSLKGGYNSPLHF.

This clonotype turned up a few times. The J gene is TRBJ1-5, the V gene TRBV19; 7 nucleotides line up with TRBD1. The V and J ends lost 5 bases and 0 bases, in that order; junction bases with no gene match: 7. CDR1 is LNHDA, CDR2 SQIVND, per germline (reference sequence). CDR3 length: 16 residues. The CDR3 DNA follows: TGTGCCAGTAGTGGGACAGCCGTGTATAGCAATCAGCCCCAGCATTTT. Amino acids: CASSGTAVYSNQPQHF.

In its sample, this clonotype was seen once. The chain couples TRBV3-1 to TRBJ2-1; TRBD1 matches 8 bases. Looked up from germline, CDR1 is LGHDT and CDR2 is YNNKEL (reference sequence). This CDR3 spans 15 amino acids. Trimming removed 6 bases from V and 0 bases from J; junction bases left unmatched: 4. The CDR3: CASSNRGSSYNEQFF. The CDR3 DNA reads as TGTGCCAGCAGTAACAGGGGGAGCTCCTACAATGAGCAGTTCTTC.

The CDR3 reads CASSLEGGAEKLFF. CDR3 DNA: TGTGCCAGCAGCTTGGAGGGGGGAGCTGAAAAACTGTTTTTT. The chain employs TRBV5-6 and TRBJ1-4, with D possibly TRBD1 on 6 matching bases. CDR1 and CDR2 (germline): SGHDT, YYEEEE. V lost 0 bases and J 7 bases, leaving 10 bases between the germline ends. The CDR3 length is 14 residues.

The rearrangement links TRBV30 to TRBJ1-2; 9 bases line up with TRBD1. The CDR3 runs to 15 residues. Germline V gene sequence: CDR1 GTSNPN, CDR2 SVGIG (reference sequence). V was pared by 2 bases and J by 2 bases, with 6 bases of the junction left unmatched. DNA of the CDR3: TGTGCCTGGAGTCTATCCGGGACAGGGAACTATGGCTACACCTTC. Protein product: CAWSLSGTGNYGYTF.

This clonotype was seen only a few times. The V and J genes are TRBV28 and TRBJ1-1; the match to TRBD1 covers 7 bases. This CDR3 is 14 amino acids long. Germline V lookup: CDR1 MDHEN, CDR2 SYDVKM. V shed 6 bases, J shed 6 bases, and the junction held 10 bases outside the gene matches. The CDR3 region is CASRSAGGFAEAFF. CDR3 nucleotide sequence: TGTGCCAGCAGGTCAGCAGGGGGTTTCGCTGAAGCTTTCTTT. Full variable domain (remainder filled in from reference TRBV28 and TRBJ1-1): DVKVTQSSRYLVKRTGEKVFLECVQDMDHENMFWYRQDPGLGLRLIYFSYDVKMKEKGDIPEGYSVSREKKERFSLILESASTNQTSMYLCASRSAGGFAEAFFGQGTRLTVV.

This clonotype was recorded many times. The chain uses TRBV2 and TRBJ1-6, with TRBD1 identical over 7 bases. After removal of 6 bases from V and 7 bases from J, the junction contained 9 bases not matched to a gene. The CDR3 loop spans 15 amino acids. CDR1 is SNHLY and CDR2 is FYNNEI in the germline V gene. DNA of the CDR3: TGTGCCAGCAGGACCGGACAGGCGGGAAATTCACCCCTCCACTTT. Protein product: CASRTGQAGNSPLHF.

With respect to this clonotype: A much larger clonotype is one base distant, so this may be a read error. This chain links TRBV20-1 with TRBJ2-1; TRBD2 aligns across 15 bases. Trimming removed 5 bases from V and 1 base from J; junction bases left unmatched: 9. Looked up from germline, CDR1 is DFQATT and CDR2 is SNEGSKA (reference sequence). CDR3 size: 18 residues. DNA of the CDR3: TGCAGTGCTCGACCGGGACTAGCGGGAGGAAGATCCTACAATGAGCAGTTCTTC. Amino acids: CSARPGLAGGRSYNEQFF.

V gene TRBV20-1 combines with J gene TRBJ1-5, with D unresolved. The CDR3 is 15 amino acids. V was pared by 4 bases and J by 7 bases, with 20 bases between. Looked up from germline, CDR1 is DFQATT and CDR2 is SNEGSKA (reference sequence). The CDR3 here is CSAIPLPVTPQPQHF. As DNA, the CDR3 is TGCAGTGCTATACCTCTCCCTGTCACCCCCCAGCCCCAGCATTTT.

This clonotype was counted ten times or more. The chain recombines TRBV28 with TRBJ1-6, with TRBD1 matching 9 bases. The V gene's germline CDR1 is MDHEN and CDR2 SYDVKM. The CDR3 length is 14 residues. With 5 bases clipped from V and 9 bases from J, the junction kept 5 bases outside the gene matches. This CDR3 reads CASSPWDRVSPLHF. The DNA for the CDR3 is TGTGCCAGCAGTCCCTGGGACAGGGTTTCACCCCTCCACTTT.

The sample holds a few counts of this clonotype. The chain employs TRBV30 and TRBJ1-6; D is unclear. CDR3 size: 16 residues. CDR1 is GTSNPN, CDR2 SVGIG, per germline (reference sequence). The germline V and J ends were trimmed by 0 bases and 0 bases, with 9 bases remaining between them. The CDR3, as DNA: TGTGCCTGGAGTGTACTCGGGAGCTCCTATAATTCACCCCTCCACTTT. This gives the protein CAWSVLGSSYNSPLHF.

In DNA, the CDR3 is TGTGCCAGCAGTTTAGGGGGGCGGAATGGCTACACCTTC. Translation gives CASSLGGRNGYTF. The chain links TRBV27 to TRBJ1-2, with a possible D match to TRBD1 (6 bases). This CDR3 contains 13 residues. From germline, CDR1 is MNHEY and CDR2 SMNVEV (reference sequence). Trimming stripped 2 bases from V and 6 bases from J, with 10 bases between.

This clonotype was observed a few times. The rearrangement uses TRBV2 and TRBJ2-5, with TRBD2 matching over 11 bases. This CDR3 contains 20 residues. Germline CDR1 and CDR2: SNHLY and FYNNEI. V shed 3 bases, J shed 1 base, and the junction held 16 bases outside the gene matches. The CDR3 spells CASSDSVWTSGPTRQETQYF. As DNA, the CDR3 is TGTGCCAGCAGTGATAGCGTTTGGACTAGCGGGCCCACTCGCCAAGAGACCCAGTACTTC.

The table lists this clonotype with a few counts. In DNA, the CDR3 is TGTGCCTGGAGTGTGGGCGCCCCTGGCTCTGGAAACACCATATATTTT. Encoded protein: CAWSVGAPGSGNTIYF. The gene calls are TRBV30 and TRBJ1-3; D not certain. V lost 0 bases and J 0 bases, leaving 12 bases between the germline ends. Germline CDR1 GTSNPN, CDR2 SVGIG (reference sequence). The CDR3 runs 16 residues.

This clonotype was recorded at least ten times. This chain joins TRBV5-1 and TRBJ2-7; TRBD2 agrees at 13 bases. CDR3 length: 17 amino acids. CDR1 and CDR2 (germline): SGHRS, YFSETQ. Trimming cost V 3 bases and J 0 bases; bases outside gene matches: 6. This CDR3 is CASSSGLAGPFSYEQYF. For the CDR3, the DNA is TGCGCCAGCAGCTCGGGACTAGCGGGACCTTTCTCCTACGAGCAGTACTTC.

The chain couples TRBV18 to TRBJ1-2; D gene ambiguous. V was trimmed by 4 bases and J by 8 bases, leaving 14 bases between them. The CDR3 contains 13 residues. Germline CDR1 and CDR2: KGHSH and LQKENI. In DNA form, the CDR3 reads TGTGCCAGCTCACTATCCCCTCATCTGGGCTACACCTTC. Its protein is CASSLSPHLGYTF.

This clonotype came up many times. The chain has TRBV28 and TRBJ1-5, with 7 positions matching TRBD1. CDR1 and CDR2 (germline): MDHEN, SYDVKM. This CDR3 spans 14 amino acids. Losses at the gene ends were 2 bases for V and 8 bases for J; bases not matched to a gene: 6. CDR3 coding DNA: TGTGCCAGCAGTTTACCGGGACAGATTGAGCCCCAGCATTTT. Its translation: CASSLPGQIEPQHF.

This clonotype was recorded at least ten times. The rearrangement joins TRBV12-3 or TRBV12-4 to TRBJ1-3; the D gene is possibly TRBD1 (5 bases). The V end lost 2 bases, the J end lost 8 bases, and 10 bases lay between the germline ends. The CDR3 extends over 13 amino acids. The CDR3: CASSLQGQDTIYF. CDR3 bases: TGTGCCAGCAGTTTACAGGGTCAGGACACCATATATTTT.

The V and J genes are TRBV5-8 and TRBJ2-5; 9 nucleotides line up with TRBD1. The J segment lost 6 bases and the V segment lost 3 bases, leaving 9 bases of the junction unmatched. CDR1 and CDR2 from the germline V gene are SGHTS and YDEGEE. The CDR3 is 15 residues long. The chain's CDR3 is CASSSGTGQGQTQYF. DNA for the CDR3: TGTGCCAGCAGCTCCGGAACGGGACAGGGCCAGACCCAGTACTTC.

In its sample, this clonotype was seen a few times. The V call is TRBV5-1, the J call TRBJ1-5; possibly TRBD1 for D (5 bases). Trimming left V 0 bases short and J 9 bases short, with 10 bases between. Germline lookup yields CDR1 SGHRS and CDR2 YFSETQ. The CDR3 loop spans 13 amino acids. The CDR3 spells CASSLGRDRPQHF. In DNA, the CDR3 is TGCGCCAGCAGCTTGGGCAGGGATCGGCCCCAGCATTTT.

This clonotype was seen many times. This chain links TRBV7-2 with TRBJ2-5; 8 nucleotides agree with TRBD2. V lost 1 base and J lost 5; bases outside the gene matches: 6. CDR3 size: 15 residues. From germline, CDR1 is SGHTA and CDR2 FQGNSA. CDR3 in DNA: TGTGCCAGCAGCTTAGGGGGACTAGTTGGCGAGACCCAGTACTTC. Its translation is CASSLGGLVGETQYF.

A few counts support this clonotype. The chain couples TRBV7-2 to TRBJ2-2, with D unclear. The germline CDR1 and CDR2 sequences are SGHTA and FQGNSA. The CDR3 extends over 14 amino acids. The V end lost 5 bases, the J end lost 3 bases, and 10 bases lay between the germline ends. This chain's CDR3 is CASSGLAYTGELFF. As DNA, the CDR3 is TGTGCCAGCAGCGGTTTAGCTTACACCGGGGAGCTGTTTTTT.